This passage covers 13 T cell receptor beta chains from one sample sequenced in a study of blood T cell repertoires in COVID-19. This table comes from immunoSEQ multiplex PCR, and its TCRdb copy is limited to in-frame clones, with some not included. This sample yields roughly 230,000 clones, of which 80% to 95% are seen a single time; about 0.8% belongs to the top ten. What was sequenced was peripheral blood. The receptors were sampled from a man aged 25-45 years with COVID-19, enrolled during active disease.

This clone occurred once. V and J are TRBV5-1 and TRBJ1-4; D not resolved. The CDR3 loop spans 15 amino acids. Trimming left V 0 bases short and J 5 bases short, with 11 bases between. Germline loops: CDR1 SGHRS, CDR2 YFSETQ. DNA for the CDR3: TGCGCCAGCAGCTTGGAGGCGGTGAGGAATGAAAAACTGTTTTTT. It codes for CASSLEAVRNEKLFF.

V and J are TRBV11-2 and TRBJ1-2; TRBD1 aligns across 7 bases. With 5 bases clipped from V and 4 bases from J, the junction kept 4 bases outside the gene matches. Per germline, CDR1 SGHAT and CDR2 FQNNGV. The CDR3 covers 13 residues. The CDR3 DNA follows: TGTGCCAGCAGCGGCGGGACAGTCTATGGCTACACCTTC. This codes for CASSGGTVYGYTF. The entire variable domain, with the rest obtained from reference TRBV11-2 and TRBJ1-2, is as follows: EAGVAQSPRYKIIEKRQSVAFWCNPISGHATLYWYQQILGQGPKLLIQFQNNGVVDDSQLPKDRFSAERLKGVDSTLKIQPAKLEDSAVYLCASSGGTVYGYTFGSGTRLTVV.

J is TRBJ1-1 and V is TRBV30; TRBD1 matches 9 bases. This CDR3 has 13 amino acids. CDR1 GTSNPN and CDR2 SVGIG come from the germline V gene (reference sequence). The junction had 3 bases not matched to a gene; V was cut back by 2 bases and J by 5 bases. CDR3 DNA sequence: TGTGCCTGGAGTAGGACAGGGGCGACTGAAGCTTTCTTT. Protein: CAWSRTGATEAFF.

This chain links TRBV11-2 with TRBJ2-1, with 8 nucleotides matching TRBD2. Germline assignment: CDR1 SGHAT and CDR2 FQNNGV. The CDR3 has 15 residues. The J segment lost 5 bases and the V segment lost 7 bases, leaving 10 bases of the junction unmatched. In DNA form, the CDR3 reads TGTGCCAGCAATAGTGCGGGGGGACCAAACAATGAGCAGTTCTTC. Protein product: CASNSAGGPNNEQFF.

This chain's CDR3 is CASSVGGRAGRNEKLFF. The CDR3 DNA reads TGTGCCAGCAGCGTAGGGGGCAGGGCAGGGCGTAATGAAAAACTGTTTTTT. The chain has TRBV9 and TRBJ1-4, with a tentative D call TRBD1 (5 bases). The V gene's germline CDR1 is SGDLS and CDR2 YYNGEE. The CDR3 covers 17 residues. V was trimmed by 0 bases and J by 4 bases, leaving 16 bases between them. The full variable domain, completed using reference TRBV9 and TRBJ1-4, is DSGVTQTPKHLITATGQRVTLRCSPRSGDLSVYWYQQSLDQGLQFLIQYYNGEERAKGNILERFSAQQFPDLHSELNLSSLELGDSALYFCASSVGGRAGRNEKLFFGSGTQLSVL.

The rearrangement links TRBV4-1 to TRBJ1-4; TRBD1 aligns across 7 bases. Germline V gene lookup returns CDR1 MGHRA and CDR2 YSYEKL. There are 16 residues in the CDR3. Trimming cost V 4 bases and J 0 bases; bases outside gene matches: 5. The chain's CDR3 is CASSRRQGATNEKLFF. The CDR3 region has the DNA TGCGCCAGCAGCCGACGACAGGGTGCAACTAATGAAAAACTGTTTTTT.

This rearrangement joins TRBV6-1 to TRBJ1-6; 12 positions agree with TRBD1. J was trimmed by 10 bases and V by 3 bases; bases with no gene match: 13. The CDR3 spans 18 residues. Per germline, CDR1 MNHNS and CDR2 SASEGT. The CDR3 sequence: CASSDIAVGQGARSPLHF. CDR3 coding DNA: TGTGCCAGCAGTGACATTGCGGTGGGACAGGGGGCGCGATCACCCCTCCACTTT.

The chain uses TRBV9 and TRBJ1-3; 8 bases line up with TRBD1. J lost 4 bases, V lost 1 base, and 13 bases had no gene match. Germline assignment: CDR1 SGDLS and CDR2 YYNGEE. This CDR3 has 18 amino acids. The CDR3: CASSVFPSQGANGNTIYF. The CDR3 DNA reads as TGTGCCAGCAGCGTATTCCCCTCTCAGGGGGCAAACGGAAACACCATATATTTT.

The chain carries TRBV11-2 and TRBJ1-4; 7 positions agree with TRBD1. CDR1 and CDR2 (germline): SGHAT, FQNNGV. After removal of 5 bases from V and 7 bases from J, the junction contained 10 bases not matched to a gene. The CDR3 totals 15 residues. CDR3 in amino acids: CASSAMSGGFEKLFF. CDR3 sequence (DNA): TGTGCCAGCAGCGCGATGTCAGGGGGGTTTGAAAAACTGTTTTTT.

This clone has just one count. Other DNA variants within this sample encode the same CDR3. This chain uses TRBV18 with TRBJ1-1; tentative D call: TRBD1 (6 bases). V lost 3 bases, J lost 1 base, and 6 bases lay in between. The CDR3 has 13 residues. Germline-derived CDR1 and CDR2 are KGHSH and LQKENI. The CDR3, as DNA: TGTGCCAGCTCACCGGGACAGAACACTGAAGCTTTCTTT. It translates to CASSPGQNTEAFF.

This rearrangement joins TRBV9 to TRBJ1-2; D not certain. Per the germline V gene, CDR1 is SGDLS and CDR2 is YYNGEE. Trimming took off 3 bases at V and 6 bases at J, with 12 bases between the two ends. This CDR3 spans 13 amino acids. The CDR3 bases are TGTGCCAGCAGCGCCGGGGTGGAGAATGGCTACACCTTC. This gives the protein CASSAGVENGYTF.

CDR3 nucleotide sequence: TGTGCCAGTAGTATCGCGCACTCTGGAGAAGAGACCCAGTACTTC. This gives the protein CASSIAHSGEETQYF. The rearrangement links TRBV19 to TRBJ2-5; D is unclear. This CDR3 spans 15 amino acids. Germline loops: CDR1 LNHDA, CDR2 SQIVND (reference sequence). V was shortened by 3 bases and J by 3 bases, with 14 bases between the two germline ends. Looking up the rest from reference TRBV19 and TRBJ2-5 gives the full variable domain: DGGITQSPKYLFRKEGQNVTLSCEQNLNHDAMYWYRQDPGQGLRLIYYSQIVNDFQKGDIAEGYSVSREKKESFPLTVTSAQKNPTAFYLCASSIAHSGEETQYFGPGTRLLVL.

This sequence joins TRBV4-1 and TRBJ1-2; D may be TRBD1 (5 bases). V gave up 1 base and J gave up 4 bases, with 16 bases separating them. The germline V gene has CDR1 MGHRA and CDR2 YSYEKL. The CDR3 is 16 amino acids. The CDR3, as DNA: TGCGCCAGCAGCCAAGGAGCTTTGGGGGGAATCTATGGCTACACCTTC. This encodes CASSQGALGGIYGYTF.